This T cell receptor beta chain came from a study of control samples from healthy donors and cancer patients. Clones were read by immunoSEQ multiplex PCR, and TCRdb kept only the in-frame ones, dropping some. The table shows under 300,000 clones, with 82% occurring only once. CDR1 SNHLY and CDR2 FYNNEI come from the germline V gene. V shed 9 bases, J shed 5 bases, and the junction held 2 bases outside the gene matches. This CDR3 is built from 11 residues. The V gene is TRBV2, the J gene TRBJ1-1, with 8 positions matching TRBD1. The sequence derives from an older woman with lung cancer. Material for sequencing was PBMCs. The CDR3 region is CARQGDTEAFF. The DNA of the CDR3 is TGTGCCAGACAGGGGGATACTGAAGCTTTCTTT.